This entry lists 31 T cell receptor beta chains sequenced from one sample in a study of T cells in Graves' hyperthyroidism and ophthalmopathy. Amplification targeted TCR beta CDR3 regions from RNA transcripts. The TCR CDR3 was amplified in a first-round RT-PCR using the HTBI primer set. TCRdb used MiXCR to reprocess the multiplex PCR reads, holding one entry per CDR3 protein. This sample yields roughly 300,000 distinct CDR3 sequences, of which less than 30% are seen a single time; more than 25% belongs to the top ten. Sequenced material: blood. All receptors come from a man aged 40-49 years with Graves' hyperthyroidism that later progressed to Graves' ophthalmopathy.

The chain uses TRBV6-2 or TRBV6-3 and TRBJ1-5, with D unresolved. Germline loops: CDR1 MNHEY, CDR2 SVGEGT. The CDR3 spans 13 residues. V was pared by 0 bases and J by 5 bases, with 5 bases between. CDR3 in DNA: TGTGCCAGCAGTTACTCCCCATATCAGCCCCAGCATTTT. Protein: CASSYSPYQPQHF.

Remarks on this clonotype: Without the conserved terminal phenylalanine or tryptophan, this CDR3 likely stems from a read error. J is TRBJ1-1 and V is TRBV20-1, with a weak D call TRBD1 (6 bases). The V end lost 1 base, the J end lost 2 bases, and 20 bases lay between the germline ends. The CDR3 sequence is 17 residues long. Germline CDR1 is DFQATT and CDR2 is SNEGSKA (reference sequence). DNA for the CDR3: TGCAGTGCTAGAGTTCTGGGGGCGCGGTTTCCAAACACTGAAGCTTTCCTT. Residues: CSARVLGARFPNTEAFL.

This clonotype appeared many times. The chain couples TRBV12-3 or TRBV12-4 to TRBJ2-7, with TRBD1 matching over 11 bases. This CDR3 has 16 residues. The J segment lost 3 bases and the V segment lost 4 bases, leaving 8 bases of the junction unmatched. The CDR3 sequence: CASSSPRDRGVYEQYF. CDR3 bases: TGTGCCAGCAGTTCCCCCCGGGACAGGGGGGTCTACGAGCAGTACTTC.

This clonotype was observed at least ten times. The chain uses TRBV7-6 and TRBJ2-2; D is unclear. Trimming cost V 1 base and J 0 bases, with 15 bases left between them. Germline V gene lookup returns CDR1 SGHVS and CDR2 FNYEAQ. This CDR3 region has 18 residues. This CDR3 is CASSLGAGRSANTGELFF. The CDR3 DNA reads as TGTGCCAGCAGCTTAGGAGCCGGACGGTCCGCGAACACCGGGGAGCTGTTTTTT. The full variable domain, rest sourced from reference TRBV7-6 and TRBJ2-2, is GAGVSQSPRYKVTKRGQDVALRCDPISGHVSLYWYRQALGQGPEFLTYFNYEAQQDKSGLPNDRFSAERPEGSISTLTIQRTEQRDSAMYRCASSLGAGRSANTGELFFGEGSRLTVL.

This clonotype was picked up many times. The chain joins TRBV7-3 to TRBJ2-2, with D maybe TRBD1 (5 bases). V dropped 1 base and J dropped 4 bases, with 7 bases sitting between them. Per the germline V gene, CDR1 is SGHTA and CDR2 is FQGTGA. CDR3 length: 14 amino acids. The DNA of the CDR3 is TGTGCCAGCAGCTTAATCCAGGGCACCGGGGAGCTGTTTTTT. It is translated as CASSLIQGTGELFF. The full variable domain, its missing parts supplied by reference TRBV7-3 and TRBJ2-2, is GAGVSQTPSNKVTEKGKYVELRCDPISGHTALYWYRQSLGQGPEFLIYFQGTGAADDSGLPNDRFFAVRPEGSVSTLKIQRTERGDSAVYLCASSLIQGTGELFFGEGSRLTVL.

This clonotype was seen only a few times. The CDR3 bases are TGTGCCAGCAGTTACCGGACACACTCTGGAAACACCATATATTTT. This codes for CASSYRTHSGNTIYF. This chain joins TRBV6-5 and TRBJ1-3; the D gene is possibly TRBD1 (5 bases). Trimming left V 2 bases short and J 0 bases short, with 8 bases between. Germline loops: CDR1 MNHEY, CDR2 SVGAGI. The CDR3 length is 15 residues.

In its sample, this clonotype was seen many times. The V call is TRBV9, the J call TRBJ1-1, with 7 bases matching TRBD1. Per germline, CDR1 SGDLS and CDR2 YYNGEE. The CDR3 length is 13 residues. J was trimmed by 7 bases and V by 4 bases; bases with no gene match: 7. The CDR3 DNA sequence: TGTGCCAGCAGCTCCAATCGGACAGGTGAAGCTTTCTTT. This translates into CASSSNRTGEAFF.

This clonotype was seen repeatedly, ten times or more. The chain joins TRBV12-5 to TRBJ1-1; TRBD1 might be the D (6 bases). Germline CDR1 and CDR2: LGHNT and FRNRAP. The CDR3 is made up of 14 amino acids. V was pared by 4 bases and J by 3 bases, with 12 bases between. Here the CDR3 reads CASGYHPGDTEAFF. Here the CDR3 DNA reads TGTGCTAGTGGTTACCATCCAGGGGACACTGAAGCTTTCTTT.

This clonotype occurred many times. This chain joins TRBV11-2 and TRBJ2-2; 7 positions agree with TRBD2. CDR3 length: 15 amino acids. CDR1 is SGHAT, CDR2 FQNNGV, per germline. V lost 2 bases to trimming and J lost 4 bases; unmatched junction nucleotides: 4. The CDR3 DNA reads TGTGCCAGCAGCTTACTAGCGGATGGCACCGGGGAGCTGTTTTTT. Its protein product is CASSLLADGTGELFF.

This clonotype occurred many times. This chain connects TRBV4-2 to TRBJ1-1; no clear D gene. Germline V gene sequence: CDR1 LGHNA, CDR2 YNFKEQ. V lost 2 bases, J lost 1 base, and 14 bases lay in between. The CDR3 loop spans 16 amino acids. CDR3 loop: CASSQFWRGRNTEAFF. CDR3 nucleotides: TGTGCCAGCAGCCAATTTTGGCGTGGGAGGAACACTGAAGCTTTCTTT.

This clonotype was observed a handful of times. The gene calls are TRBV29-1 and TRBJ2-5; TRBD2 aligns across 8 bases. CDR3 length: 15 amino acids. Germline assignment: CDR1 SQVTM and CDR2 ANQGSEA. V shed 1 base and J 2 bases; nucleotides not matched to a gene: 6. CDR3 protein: CSVEVAGLPQETQYF. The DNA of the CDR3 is TGCAGCGTTGAAGTAGCGGGACTGCCTCAAGAGACCCAGTACTTC.

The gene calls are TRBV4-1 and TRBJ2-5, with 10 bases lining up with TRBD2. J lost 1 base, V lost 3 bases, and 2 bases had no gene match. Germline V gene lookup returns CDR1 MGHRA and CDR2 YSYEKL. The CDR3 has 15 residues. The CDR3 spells CASSQSGRVQETQYF. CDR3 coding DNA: TGCGCCAGCAGCCAGAGCGGGAGGGTCCAAGAGACCCAGTACTTC.

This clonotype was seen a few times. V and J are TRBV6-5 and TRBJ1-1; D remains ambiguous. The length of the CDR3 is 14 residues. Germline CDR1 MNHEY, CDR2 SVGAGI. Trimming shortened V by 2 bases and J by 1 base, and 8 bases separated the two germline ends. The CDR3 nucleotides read TGTGCCAGCAGTTACGGTGTCGAGAACACTGAAGCTTTCTTT. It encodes CASSYGVENTEAFF.

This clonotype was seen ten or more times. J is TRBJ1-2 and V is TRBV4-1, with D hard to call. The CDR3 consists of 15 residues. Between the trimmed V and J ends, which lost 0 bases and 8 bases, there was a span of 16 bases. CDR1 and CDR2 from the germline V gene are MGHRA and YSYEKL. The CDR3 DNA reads TGCGCCAGCAGCCAAGAGGTGACGACCCGGCGGGGCTACACCTTC. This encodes CASSQEVTTRRGYTF.

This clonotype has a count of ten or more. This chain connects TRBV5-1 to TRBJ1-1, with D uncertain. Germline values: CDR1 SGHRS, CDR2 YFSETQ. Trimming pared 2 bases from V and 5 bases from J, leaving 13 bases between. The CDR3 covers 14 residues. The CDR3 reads CASSFFSTGTEAFF. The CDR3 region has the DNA TGCGCCAGCAGCTTTTTCAGTACGGGTACTGAAGCTTTCTTT.

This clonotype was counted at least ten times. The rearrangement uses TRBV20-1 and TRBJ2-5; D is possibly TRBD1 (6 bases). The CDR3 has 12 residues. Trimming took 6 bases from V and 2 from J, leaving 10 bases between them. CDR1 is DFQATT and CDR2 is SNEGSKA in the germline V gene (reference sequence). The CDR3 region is CSARQVQETQYF. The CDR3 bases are TGCAGTGCGAGACAGGTACAAGAGACCCAGTACTTC.

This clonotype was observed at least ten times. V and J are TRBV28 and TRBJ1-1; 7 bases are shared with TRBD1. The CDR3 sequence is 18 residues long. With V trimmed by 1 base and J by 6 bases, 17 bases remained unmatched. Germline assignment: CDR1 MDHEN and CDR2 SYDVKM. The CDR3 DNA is TGTGCCAGCAGTTTATTGGAGTCCATTCAGGGGGTAAGGGCTGAAGCTTTCTTT. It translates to CASSLLESIQGVRAEAFF.

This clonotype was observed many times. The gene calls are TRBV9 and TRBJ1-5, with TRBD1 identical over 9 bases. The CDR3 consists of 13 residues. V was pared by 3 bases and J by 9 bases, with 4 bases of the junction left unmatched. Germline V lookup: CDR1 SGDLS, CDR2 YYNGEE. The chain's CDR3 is CASSEGQGGPQHF. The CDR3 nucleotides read TGTGCCAGCAGCGAGGGACAGGGTGGGCCCCAGCATTTT.

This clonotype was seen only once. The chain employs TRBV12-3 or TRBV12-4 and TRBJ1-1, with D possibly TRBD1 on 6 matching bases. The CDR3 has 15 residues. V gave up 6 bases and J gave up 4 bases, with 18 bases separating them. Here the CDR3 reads CASSRPNQGFTEAFF. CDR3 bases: TGTGCCAGCAGCCGCCCAAACCAGGGGTTCACTGAAGCTTTCTTT.

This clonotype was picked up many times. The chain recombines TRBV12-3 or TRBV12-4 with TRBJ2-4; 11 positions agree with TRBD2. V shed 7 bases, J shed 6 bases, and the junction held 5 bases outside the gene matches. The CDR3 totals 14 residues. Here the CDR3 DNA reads TGTGCCAGCACCCACGGGACTAGCGGAAACATTCAGTACTTC. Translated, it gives CASTHGTSGNIQYF.

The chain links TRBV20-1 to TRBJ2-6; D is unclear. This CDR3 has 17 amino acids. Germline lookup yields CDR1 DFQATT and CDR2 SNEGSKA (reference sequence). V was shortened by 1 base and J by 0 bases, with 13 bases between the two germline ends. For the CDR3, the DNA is TGCAGTGCTAGAGGGGCAGGCCCACCCTCTGGGGCCAACGTCCTGACTTTC. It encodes CSARGAGPPSGANVLTF.

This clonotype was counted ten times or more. CDR3 nucleotides: TGTGCCAGCAGTTTGTTCTCAGCGCCGAACACCGGGGAGCTGTTTTTT. Its translation is CASSLFSAPNTGELFF. This chain links TRBV12-3 or TRBV12-4 with TRBJ2-2, with unresolved D. V lost 3 bases, J lost 0 bases, and 11 bases lay in between. CDR3 length: 16 residues.

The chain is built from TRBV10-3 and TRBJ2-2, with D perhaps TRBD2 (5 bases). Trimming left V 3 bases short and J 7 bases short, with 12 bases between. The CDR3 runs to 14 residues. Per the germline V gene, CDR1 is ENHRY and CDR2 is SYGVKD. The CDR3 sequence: CAISEGGLDGELFF. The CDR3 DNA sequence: TGTGCCATCAGTGAAGGCGGGTTGGACGGGGAGCTGTTTTTT.

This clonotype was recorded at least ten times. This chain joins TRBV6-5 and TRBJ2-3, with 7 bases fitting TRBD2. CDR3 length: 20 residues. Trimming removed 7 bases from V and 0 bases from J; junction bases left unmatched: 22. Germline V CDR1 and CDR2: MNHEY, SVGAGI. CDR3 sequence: CASNDDNGRERSISTDTQYF. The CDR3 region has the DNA TGTGCCAGCAACGACGATAATGGGCGGGAGAGGAGCATTAGCACAGATACGCAGTATTTT.

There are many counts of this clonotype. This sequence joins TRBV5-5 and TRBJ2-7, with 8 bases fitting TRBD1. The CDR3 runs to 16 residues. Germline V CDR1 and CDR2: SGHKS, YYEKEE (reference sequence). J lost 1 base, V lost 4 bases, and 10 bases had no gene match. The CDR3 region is CASSVKGQEVSYEQYF. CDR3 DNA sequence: TGTGCCAGCAGCGTGAAGGGACAGGAAGTATCCTACGAGCAGTACTTC.

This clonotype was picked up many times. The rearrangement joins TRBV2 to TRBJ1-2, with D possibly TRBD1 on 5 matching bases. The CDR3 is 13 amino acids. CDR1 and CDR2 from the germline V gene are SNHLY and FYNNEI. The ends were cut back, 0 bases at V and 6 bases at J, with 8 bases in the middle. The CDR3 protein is CASSEAGRDGYTF. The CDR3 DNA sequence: TGTGCCAGCAGTGAAGCCGGCAGGGATGGCTACACCTTC.

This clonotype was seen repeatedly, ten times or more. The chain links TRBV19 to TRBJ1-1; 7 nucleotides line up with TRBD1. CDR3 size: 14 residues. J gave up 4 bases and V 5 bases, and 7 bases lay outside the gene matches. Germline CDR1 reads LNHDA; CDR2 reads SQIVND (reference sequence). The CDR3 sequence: CASSRQGVVTEAFF. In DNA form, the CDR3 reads TGTGCCAGTAGTCGTCAGGGGGTCGTCACTGAAGCTTTCTTT.

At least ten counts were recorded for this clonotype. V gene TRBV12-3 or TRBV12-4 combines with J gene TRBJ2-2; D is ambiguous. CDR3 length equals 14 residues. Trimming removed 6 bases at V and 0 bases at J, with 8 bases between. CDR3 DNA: TGTGCCAGCAGCCCCGGGTCGAACACCGGGGAGCTGTTTTTT. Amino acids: CASSPGSNTGELFF.

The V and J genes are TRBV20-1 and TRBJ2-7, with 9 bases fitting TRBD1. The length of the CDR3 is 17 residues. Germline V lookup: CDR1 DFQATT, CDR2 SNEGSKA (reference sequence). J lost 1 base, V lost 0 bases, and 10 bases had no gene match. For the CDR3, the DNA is TGCAGTGCTAGAGATCCCTCCGGACAGGGGCCTTCCTACGAGCAGTACTTC. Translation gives CSARDPSGQGPSYEQYF.

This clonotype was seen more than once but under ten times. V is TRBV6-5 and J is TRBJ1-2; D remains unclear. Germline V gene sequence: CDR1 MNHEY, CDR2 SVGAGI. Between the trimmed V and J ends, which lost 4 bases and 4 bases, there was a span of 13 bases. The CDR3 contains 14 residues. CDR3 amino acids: CASSLRDNFYGYTF. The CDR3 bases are TGTGCCAGCAGTTTGCGAGACAACTTCTATGGCTACACCTTC.

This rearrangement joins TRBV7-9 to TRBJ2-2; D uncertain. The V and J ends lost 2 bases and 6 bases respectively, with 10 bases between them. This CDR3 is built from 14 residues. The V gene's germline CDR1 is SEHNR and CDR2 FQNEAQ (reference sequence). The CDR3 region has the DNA TGTGCCAGCAGCTTACGATCTGGGTCCGGGGAGCTGTTTTTT. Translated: CASSLRSGSGELFF.